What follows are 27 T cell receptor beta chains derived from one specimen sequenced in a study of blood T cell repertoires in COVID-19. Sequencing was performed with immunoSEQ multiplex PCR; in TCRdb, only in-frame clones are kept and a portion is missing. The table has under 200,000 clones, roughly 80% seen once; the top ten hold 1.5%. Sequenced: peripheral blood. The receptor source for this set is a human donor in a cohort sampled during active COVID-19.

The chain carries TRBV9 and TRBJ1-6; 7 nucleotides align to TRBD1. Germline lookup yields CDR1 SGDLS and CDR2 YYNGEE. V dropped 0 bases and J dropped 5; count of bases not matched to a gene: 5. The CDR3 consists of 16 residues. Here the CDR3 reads CASSVARTGDNSPLHF. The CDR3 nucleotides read TGTGCCAGCAGCGTAGCCAGGACAGGAGATAATTCACCCCTCCACTTT.

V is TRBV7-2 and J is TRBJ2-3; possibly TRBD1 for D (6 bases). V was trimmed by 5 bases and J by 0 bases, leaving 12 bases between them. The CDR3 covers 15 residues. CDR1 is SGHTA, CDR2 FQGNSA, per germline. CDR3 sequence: CASSTPTGSTDTQYF. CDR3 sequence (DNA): TGTGCCAGCAGCACCCCGACAGGAAGCACAGATACGCAGTATTTT.

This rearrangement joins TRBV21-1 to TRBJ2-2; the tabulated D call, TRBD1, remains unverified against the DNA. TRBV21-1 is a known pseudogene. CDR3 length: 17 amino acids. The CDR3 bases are TGTGCCAGCAGCAAAGGGGCTGGCAGGGCCACGACCGGGGAGCTGTTTTTT. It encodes CASSKGAGRATTGELFF.

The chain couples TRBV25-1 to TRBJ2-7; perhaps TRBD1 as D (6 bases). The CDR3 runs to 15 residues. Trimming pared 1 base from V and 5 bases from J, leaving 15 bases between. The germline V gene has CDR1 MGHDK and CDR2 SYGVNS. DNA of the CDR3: TGTGCCAGCAGTGAATTTAACAGCAGGGGCGACGAGCAGTACTTC. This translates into CASSEFNSRGDEQYF.

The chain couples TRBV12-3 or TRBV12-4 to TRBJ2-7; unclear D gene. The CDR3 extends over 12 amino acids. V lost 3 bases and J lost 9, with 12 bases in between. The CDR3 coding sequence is TGTGCCAGCAGTTTTCTTCTACGAGGGCAGTACTTC. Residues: CASSFLLRGQYF.

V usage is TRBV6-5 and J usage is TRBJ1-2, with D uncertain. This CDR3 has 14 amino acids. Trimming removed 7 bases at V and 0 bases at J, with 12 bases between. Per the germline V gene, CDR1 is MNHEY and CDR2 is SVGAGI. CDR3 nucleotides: TGTGCCAGCACGATCAGGCCCTCTAACTATGGCTACACCTTC. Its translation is CASTIRPSNYGYTF.

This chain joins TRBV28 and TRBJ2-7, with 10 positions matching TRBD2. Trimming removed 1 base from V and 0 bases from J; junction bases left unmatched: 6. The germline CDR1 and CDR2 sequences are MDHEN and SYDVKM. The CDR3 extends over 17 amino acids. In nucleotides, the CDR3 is TGTGCCAGCAGTTTATCCCTAGCGGGAGTTCTCTCCTACGAGCAGTACTTC. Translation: CASSLSLAGVLSYEQYF.

The CDR3 sequence: CASTTTATLSYEQYF. CDR3 sequence (DNA): TGTGCCAGCACCACTACGGCAACCCTCTCCTACGAGCAGTACTTC. This rearrangement joins TRBV2 to TRBJ2-7; D ambiguous. CDR3 length: 15 residues. Germline CDR1 reads SNHLY; CDR2 reads FYNNEI. V was clipped by 7 bases and J by 0 bases, with 16 bases between them. Complete variable domain (other parts from reference TRBV2 and TRBJ2-7): EPEVTQTPSHQVTQMGQEVILRCVPISNHLYFYWYRQILGQKVEFLVSFYNNEISEKSEIFDDQFSVERPDGSNFTLKIRSTKLEDSAMYFCASTTTATLSYEQYFGPGTRLTVT.

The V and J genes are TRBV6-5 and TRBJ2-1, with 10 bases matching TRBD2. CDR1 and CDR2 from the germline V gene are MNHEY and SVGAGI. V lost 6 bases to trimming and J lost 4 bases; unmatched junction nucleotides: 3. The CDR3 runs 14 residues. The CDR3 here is CASSLSGGYNEQFF. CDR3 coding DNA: TGTGCCAGCAGCCTTAGCGGGGGGTACAATGAGCAGTTCTTC.

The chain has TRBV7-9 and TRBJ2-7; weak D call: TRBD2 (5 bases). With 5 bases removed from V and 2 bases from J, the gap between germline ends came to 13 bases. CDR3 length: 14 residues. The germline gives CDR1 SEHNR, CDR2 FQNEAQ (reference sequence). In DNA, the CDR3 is TGTGCCAGCAGCCCCGAGGGCGGTACCTACGAGCAGTACTTC. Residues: CASSPEGGTYEQYF.

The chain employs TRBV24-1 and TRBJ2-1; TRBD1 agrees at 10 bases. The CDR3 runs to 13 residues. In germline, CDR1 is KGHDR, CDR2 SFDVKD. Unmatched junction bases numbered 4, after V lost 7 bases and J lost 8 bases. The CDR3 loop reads CATRTGGRDEQFF. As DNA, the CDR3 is TGTGCCACCAGGACAGGGGGCCGGGATGAGCAGTTCTTC.

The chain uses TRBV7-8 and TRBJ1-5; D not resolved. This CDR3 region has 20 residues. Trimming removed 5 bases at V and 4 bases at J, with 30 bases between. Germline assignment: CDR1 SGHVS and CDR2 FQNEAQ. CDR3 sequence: CASSLQSNPAGRSSNQPQHF. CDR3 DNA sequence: TGTGCCAGCAGCCTCCAGTCAAACCCCGCAGGCAGGTCTTCGAATCAGCCCCAGCATTTT.

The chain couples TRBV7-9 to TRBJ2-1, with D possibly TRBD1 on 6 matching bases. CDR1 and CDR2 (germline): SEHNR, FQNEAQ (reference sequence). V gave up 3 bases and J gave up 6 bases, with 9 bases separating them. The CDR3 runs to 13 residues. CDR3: CASSLVRGNEQFF. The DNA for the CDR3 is TGTGCCAGCAGCTTGGTCAGGGGCAATGAGCAGTTCTTC.

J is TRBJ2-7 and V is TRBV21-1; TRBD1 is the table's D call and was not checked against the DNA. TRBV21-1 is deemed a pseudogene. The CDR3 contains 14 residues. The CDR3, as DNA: TGTGCCAGCAGCAAAGGGGACAGACCATACGAGCAGTACTTC. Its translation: CASSKGDRPYEQYF.

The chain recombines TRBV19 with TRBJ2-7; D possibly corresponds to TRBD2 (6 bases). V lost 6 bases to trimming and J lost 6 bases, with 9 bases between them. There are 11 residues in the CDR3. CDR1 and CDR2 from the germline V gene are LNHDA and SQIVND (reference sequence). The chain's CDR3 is CASRLGGEQYF. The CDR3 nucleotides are TGTGCCAGTAGGTTGGGGGGCGAGCAGTACTTC.

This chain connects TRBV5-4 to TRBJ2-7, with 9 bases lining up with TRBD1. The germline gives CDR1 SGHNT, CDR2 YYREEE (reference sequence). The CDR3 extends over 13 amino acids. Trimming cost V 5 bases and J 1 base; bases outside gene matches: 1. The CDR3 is CASRGQGSYEQYF. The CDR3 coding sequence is TGTGCCAGCAGGGGACAGGGTTCCTACGAGCAGTACTTC. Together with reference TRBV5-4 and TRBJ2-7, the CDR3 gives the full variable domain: ETGVTQSPTHLIKTRGQQVTLRCSSQSGHNTVSWYQQALGQGPQFIFQYYREEENGRGNFPPRFSGLQFPNYSSELNVNALELDDSALYLCASRGQGSYEQYFGPGTRLTVT.

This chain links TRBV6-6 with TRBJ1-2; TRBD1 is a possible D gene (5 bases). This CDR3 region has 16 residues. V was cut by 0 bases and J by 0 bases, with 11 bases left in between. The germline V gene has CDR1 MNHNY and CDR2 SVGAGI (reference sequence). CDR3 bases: TGTGCCAGCAGTTACTCTTCGAAGACAGCTAACTATGGCTACACCTTC. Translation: CASSYSSKTANYGYTF.

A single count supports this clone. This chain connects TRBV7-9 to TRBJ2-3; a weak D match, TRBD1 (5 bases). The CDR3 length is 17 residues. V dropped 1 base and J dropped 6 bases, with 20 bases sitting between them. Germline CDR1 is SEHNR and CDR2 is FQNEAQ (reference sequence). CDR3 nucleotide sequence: TGTGCCAGCAGCTTAGAAAGAGGTCCAAATACAGGTGATACGCAGTATTTT. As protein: CASSLERGPNTGDTQYF.

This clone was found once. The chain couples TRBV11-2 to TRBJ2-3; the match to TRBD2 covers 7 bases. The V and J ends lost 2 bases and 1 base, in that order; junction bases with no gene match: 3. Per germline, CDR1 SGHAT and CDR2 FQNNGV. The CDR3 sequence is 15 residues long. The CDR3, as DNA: TGTGCCAGCAGCTTACGTGGGGGGGGCACAGATACGCAGTATTTT. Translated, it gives CASSLRGGGTDTQYF. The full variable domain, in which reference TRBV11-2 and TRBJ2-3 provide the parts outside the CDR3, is EAGVAQSPRYKIIEKRQSVAFWCNPISGHATLYWYQQILGQGPKLLIQFQNNGVVDDSQLPKDRFSAERLKGVDSTLKIQPAKLEDSAVYLCASSLRGGGTDTQYFGPGTRLTVL.

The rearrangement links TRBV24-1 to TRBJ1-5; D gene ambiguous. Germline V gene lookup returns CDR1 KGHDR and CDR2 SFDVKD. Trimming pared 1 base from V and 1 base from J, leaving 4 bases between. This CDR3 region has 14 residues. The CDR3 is CATSDLASNQPQHF. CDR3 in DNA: TGTGCCACCAGTGATTTAGCCAGCAATCAGCCCCAGCATTTT.

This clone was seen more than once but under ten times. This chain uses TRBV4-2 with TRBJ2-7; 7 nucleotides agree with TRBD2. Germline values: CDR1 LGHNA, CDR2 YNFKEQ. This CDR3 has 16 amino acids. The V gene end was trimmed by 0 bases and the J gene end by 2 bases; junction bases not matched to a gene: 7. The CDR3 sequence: CASSQDLTSVPYEQYF. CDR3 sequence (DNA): TGTGCCAGCAGCCAAGATTTAACTAGCGTACCCTACGAGCAGTACTTC.

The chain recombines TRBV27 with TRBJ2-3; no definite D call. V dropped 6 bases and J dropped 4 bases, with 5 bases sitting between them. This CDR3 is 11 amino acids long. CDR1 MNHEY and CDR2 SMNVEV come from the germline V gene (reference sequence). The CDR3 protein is CASRQSDTQYF. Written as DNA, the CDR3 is TGTGCCAGCAGACAGTCAGATACGCAGTATTTT.

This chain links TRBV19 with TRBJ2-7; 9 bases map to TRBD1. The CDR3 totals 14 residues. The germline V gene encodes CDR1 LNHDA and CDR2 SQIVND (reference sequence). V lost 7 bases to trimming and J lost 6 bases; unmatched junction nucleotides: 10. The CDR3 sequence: CASTLGDREGEQYF. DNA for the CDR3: TGTGCCAGTACCCTCGGGGACAGGGAAGGCGAGCAGTACTTC.

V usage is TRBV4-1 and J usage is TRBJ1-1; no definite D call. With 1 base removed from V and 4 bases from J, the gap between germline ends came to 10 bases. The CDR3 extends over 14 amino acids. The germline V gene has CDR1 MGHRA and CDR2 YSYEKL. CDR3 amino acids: CASSQGEGGTEAFF. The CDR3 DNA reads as TGCGCCAGCAGCCAAGGGGAGGGTGGCACTGAAGCTTTCTTT.

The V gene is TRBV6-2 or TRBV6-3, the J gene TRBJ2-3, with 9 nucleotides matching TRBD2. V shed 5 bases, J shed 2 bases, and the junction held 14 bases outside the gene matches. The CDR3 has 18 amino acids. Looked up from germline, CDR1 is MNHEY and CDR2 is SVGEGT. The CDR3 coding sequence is TGTGCCAGCAGTCGCCCCCCCAATAGCGGGGGCCTCACAGATACGCAGTATTTT. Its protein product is CASSRPPNSGGLTDTQYF.

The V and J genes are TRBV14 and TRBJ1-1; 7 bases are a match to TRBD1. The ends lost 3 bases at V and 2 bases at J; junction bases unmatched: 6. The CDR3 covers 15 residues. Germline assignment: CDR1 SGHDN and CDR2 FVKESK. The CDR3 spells CASSHDRVGNTEAFF. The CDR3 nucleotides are TGTGCCAGCAGCCACGACAGGGTAGGAAACACTGAAGCTTTCTTT. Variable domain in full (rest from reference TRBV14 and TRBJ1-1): EAGVTQFPSHSVIEKGQTVTLRCDPISGHDNLYWYRRVMGKEIKFLLHFVKESKQDESGMPNNRFLAERTGGTYSTLKVQPAELEDSGVYFCASSHDRVGNTEAFFGQGTRLTVV.

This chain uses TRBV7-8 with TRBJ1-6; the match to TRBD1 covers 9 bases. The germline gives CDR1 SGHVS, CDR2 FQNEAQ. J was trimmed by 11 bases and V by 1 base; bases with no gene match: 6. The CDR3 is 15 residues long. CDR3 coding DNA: TGTGCCAGCAGCTTAGGGGGACAGGGAGTTGCACCCCTCCACTTT. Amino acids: CASSLGGQGVAPLHF. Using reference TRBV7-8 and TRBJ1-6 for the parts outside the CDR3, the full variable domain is GAGVSQSPRYKVAKRGQDVALRCDPISGHVSLFWYQQALGQGPEFLTYFQNEAQLDKSGLPSDRFFAERPEGSVSTLKIQRTQQEDSAVYLCASSLGGQGVAPLHFGNGTRLTVT.